The rows below give T cell receptor beta chains drawn from one sample of a study of spatial heterogeneity in lung cancer. TCRdb reanalysed the 5' RACE reads using MiXCR and keeps one entry per CDR3 protein. This sample has 60,000 to 75,000 distinct CDR3 sequences, with approximately 6% found just once. Sequences were derived from PBMCs, sampled at surgery. The receptors stem from a female donor with early-stage non-small cell lung cancer. The CDR3 runs from the conserved cysteine through the conserved F or W. The D gene is left open where the match is weak. Some rows have no size entry. The others give once, few or many, or a class for an expanded clone.

size: -
V: TRBV11-2
J: TRBJ2-2
length: 17
D: -
DNA: TGTGCCAGCAGCTTATCTGGACGACCCTCGAACACCGGGGAGCTGTTTTTT
CDR3: CASSLSGRPSNTGELFF

size: few
V: TRBV10-1
J: TRBJ1-2
length: 13
D: -
DNA: TGCGCCAGCAGTGCGGGCCGCGACTATGGCTACACCTTC
CDR3: CASSAGRDYGYTF

size: many
V: TRBV5-1
J: TRBJ2-1
length: 13
D: -
DNA: TGCGCCAGCAGCCCGGTGGCCATCAATGAGCAGTTCTTC
CDR3: CASSPVAINEQFF

size: few
V: TRBV9
J: TRBJ2-7
length: 14
D: TRBD2
DNA: TGTGCCAGCAGCGTAGCGGGAGGGTTCGGCGAGCAGTACTTC
CDR3: CASSVAGGFGEQYF

size: many
V: TRBV5-1
J: TRBJ1-1
length: 15
D: -
DNA: TGCGCCAGCAGCTTTTTCTTGGACAGTACCACTGAAGCTTTCTTT
CDR3: CASSFFLDSTTEAFF

size: few
V: TRBV20-1
J: TRBJ1-3
length: 14
D: -
DNA: TGCAGTGCTAGAGTGTCCGGGTTTGGAAACACCATATATTTT
CDR3: CSARVSGFGNTIYF

size: many
V: TRBV5-1
J: TRBJ2-1
length: 20
D: -
DNA: TGCGCCAGCAGCTTGGAGGCTAGCCGCTATTTGTCGAGCTCCTACAATGAGCAGTTCTTC
CDR3: CASSLEASRYLSSSYNEQFF

size: few
V: TRBV6-5
J: TRBJ2-7
length: 17
D: TRBD1
DNA: TGTGCCAGCAGTTACCCCCCTGGGACAGGGTTATCCTACGAGCAGTACTTC
CDR3: CASSYPPGTGLSYEQYF

size: many
V: TRBV27
J: TRBJ1-1
length: 12
D: TRBD1
DNA: TGTGCCAGCAGTTCTTACAGGGGTGAAGCTTTCTTT
CDR3: CASSSYRGEAFF

size: few
V: TRBV6-6
J: TRBJ2-7
length: 15
D: -
DNA: TGTGCCAGCAGCTCCCCCCAGGGGCGGATCAACGAGCAGTACTTC
CDR3: CASSSPQGRINEQYF

size: few
V: TRBV28
J: TRBJ1-2
length: 14
D: -
DNA: TGTGCCAGCAGTTTATCGTCAGGGCTCTATGGCTACACCTTC
CDR3: CASSLSSGLYGYTF

size: many
V: TRBV28
J: TRBJ2-7
length: 14
D: TRBD2
DNA: TGTGCCAGCAGTTTACCGGGAGGGTCCTACGAGCAGTACTTC
CDR3: CASSLPGGSYEQYF

size: few
V: TRBV24-1
J: TRBJ2-3
length: 11
D: -
DNA: TGTGCCACCAGTGTTAAAGGGACGCAGTATTTT
CDR3: CATSVKGTQYF

size: many
V: TRBV5-5
J: TRBJ1-3
length: 16
D: -
DNA: TGTGCCAGCAGCTTTGCAGTGGATAGCTCTGGAAACACCATATATTTT
CDR3: CASSFAVDSSGNTIYF

size: many
V: TRBV10-3
J: TRBJ2-1
length: 15
D: TRBD2
DNA: TGTGCCATCAGTGAGCCGACGTCCGGGGGGAATGAGCAGTTCTTC
CDR3: CAISEPTSGGNEQFF